Presented here are 26 T cell receptor beta chains from one specimen sequenced in a study of T cell changes during pregnancy in multiple sclerosis. Produced via immunoSEQ multiplex PCR; TCRdb's table is partial and in-frame only. The repertoire has approximately 40,000 clones, 88% of them found once; the top ten carry around 1.2%. The sequencing used CD4+ T cells from peripheral blood mononuclear cells, collected in the second trimester of pregnancy. The source of these receptors is a female donor with multiple sclerosis, enrolled in a pregnancy study.

The chain has TRBV6-5 and TRBJ1-1; 9 bases fit TRBD1. V shed 8 bases and J 5 bases; nucleotides not matched to a gene: 12. The germline gives CDR1 MNHEY, CDR2 SVGAGI. This CDR3 region has 15 residues. In DNA, the CDR3 is TGTGCCAGCCGATACCTAACAGGGGGCGGAACTGAAGCTTTCTTT. Residues: CASRYLTGGGTEAFF.

This chain joins TRBV10-3 and TRBJ2-3, with 10 bases matching TRBD1. The germline gives CDR1 ENHRY, CDR2 SYGVKD. The CDR3 is made up of 15 amino acids. V was pared by 6 bases and J by 7 bases, with 10 bases of the junction left unmatched. The CDR3 sequence: CAIRETGTGENTQYF. CDR3 nucleotides: TGTGCCATCAGGGAAACCGGGACAGGGGAAAATACGCAGTATTTT.

This sequence joins TRBV7-2 and TRBJ1-1; 7 positions match TRBD1. Trimming at V came to 5 bases and at J to 2 bases, leaving 5 bases not matched to a gene. The CDR3 runs to 14 residues. The germline V gene has CDR1 SGHTA and CDR2 FQGNSA. Here the CDR3 DNA reads TGTGCCAGCAGCCCTGGGACAGTAAACACTGAAGCTTTCTTT. It codes for CASSPGTVNTEAFF.

This clone has just one count. The chain carries TRBV5-1 and TRBJ2-7; 9 nucleotides line up with TRBD2. The CDR3 contains 16 residues. Germline V CDR1 and CDR2: SGHRS, YFSETQ. The V gene end was trimmed by 0 bases and the J gene end by 3 bases; junction bases not matched to a gene: 7. This chain's CDR3 is CASSLAPSGDVYEQYF. The CDR3 DNA sequence: TGCGCCAGCAGCTTGGCCCCTAGCGGGGACGTCTACGAGCAGTACTTC.

V gene TRBV7-2 combines with J gene TRBJ2-7; no reliable D call. Per the germline V gene, CDR1 is SGHTA and CDR2 is FQGNSA. V lost 2 bases and J lost 0, with 11 bases in between. This CDR3 spans 15 amino acids. CDR3 in DNA: TGTGCCAGCAGCTTATTGGCCGGCGGCTCCTACGAGCAGTACTTC. Amino acid sequence: CASSLLAGGSYEQYF.

This rearrangement joins TRBV28 to TRBJ2-1; D possibly corresponds to TRBD1 (6 bases). This CDR3 comprises 12 residues. Germline assignment: CDR1 MDHEN and CDR2 SYDVKM. Trimming left V 6 bases short and J 9 bases short, with 12 bases between. CDR3 in amino acids: CASSTGLTEQFF. The CDR3 DNA reads as TGTGCCAGCAGCACAGGGCTTACTGAGCAGTTCTTC.

This chain connects TRBV6-1 to TRBJ2-7, with TRBD2 identical over 10 bases. The CDR3 is 16 residues long. CDR1 and CDR2 from the germline V gene are MNHNS and SASEGT. The V segment lost 2 bases and the J segment 3 bases; nucleotides outside the gene matches: 7. CDR3 DNA sequence: TGTGCCAGCAGTGAAAATCTGATAGCGGGAGGCTACGAGCAGTACTTC. This encodes CASSENLIAGGYEQYF.

The chain uses TRBV25-1 and TRBJ1-2; weak D call: TRBD1 (5 bases). The CDR3 contains 14 residues. CDR1 is MGHDK and CDR2 is SYGVNS in the germline V gene. V lost 1 base to trimming and J lost 6 bases, with 12 bases between them. The CDR3 nucleotides read TGTGCCAGCAGTGAATCGGCAGGGCTTCATGGCTACACCTTC. Encoded protein: CASSESAGLHGYTF.

The V call is TRBV6-5, the J call TRBJ2-5; D perhaps matches TRBD2 (7 bases). With 8 bases removed from V and 7 bases from J, the gap between germline ends came to 17 bases. The CDR3 extends over 13 amino acids. The germline V gene has CDR1 MNHEY and CDR2 SVGAGI. Written as DNA, the CDR3 is TGTGCCAGCTCCCGAGGGGGGGCGAGGACCCAGTACTTC. Its protein is CASSRGGARTQYF.

This sequence joins TRBV5-1 and TRBJ2-3; 15 bases fit TRBD2. The germline V gene has CDR1 SGHRS and CDR2 YFSETQ. CDR3 length equals 19 residues. The junction had 11 bases not matched to a gene; V was cut back by 4 bases and J by 2 bases. The CDR3 reads CASSPLRGTSGRSTDTQYF. The CDR3 DNA follows: TGCGCCAGCAGCCCCCTCCGGGGGACTAGCGGGAGGTCCACAGATACGCAGTATTTT.

The chain links TRBV7-3 to TRBJ1-2; D is undetermined. The CDR3 runs 13 residues. The germline V and J ends were trimmed by 10 bases and 7 bases, with 19 bases remaining between them. The germline gives CDR1 SGHTA, CDR2 FQGTGA. CDR3 amino acids: CATAVEGFSGYTF. CDR3 nucleotide sequence: TGTGCCACCGCTGTCGAGGGTTTTAGTGGCTACACCTTC.

V is TRBV5-1 and J is TRBJ2-3; 9 bases align to TRBD1. Germline CDR1 reads SGHRS; CDR2 reads YFSETQ. V lost 4 bases and J lost 0; bases outside the gene matches: 3. This CDR3 comprises 15 residues. The CDR3 loop reads CASSMDRGSTDTQYF. CDR3 DNA sequence: TGCGCCAGCAGCATGGACAGGGGAAGCACAGATACGCAGTATTTT.

V usage is TRBV28 and J usage is TRBJ2-1; weak D call: TRBD2 (5 bases). The germline V and J ends were trimmed by 7 bases and 3 bases, with 19 bases remaining between them. Germline V gives CDR1 MDHEN, CDR2 SYDVKM. The CDR3 spans 16 residues. In DNA, the CDR3 is TGTGCCAGCACCACCTCTGCGGGTGGGAGCTACAATGAGCAGTTCTTC. It specifies CASTTSAGGSYNEQFF.

This sequence joins TRBV6-5 and TRBJ1-2; TRBD1 might be the D (6 bases). V lost 0 bases to trimming and J lost 8 bases, with 13 bases between them. The CDR3 consists of 14 residues. The germline V gene encodes CDR1 MNHEY and CDR2 SVGAGI. CDR3 DNA sequence: TGTGCCAGCAGTTACTCGAAGGCAGGGGTCGGCTACACCTTC. Protein sequence: CASSYSKAGVGYTF.

The chain joins TRBV2 to TRBJ1-4; possibly TRBD1 for D (6 bases). The V and J ends lost 8 bases and 0 bases respectively, with 13 bases between them. The length of the CDR3 is 15 residues. Germline V gives CDR1 SNHLY, CDR2 FYNNEI. The CDR3 here is CASCPRTATNEKLFF. The DNA for the CDR3 is TGTGCCAGCTGTCCTCGGACAGCAACTAATGAAAAACTGTTTTTT. The full variable domain, with the rest looked up from reference TRBV2 and TRBJ1-4, is EPEVTQTPSHQVTQMGQEVILRCVPISNHLYFYWYRQILGQKVEFLVSFYNNEISEKSEIFDDQFSVERPDGSNFTLKIRSTKLEDSAMYFCASCPRTATNEKLFFGSGTQLSVL.

This clone was recorded only once. CDR3 DNA: TGCAGCTTGGGACTAGCGGTGGGGGAGACCCAGTACTTC. Encoded protein: CSLGLAVGETQYF. This chain links TRBV29-1 with TRBJ2-5; 11 bases map to TRBD2. Germline lookup yields CDR1 SQVTM and CDR2 ANQGSEA. This CDR3 contains 13 residues. Trimming at V came to 8 bases and at J to 5 bases, leaving 7 bases not matched to a gene.

The V and J genes are TRBV7-3 and TRBJ1-2, with 9 bases matching TRBD1. The CDR3 consists of 13 residues. Germline V CDR1 and CDR2: SGHTA, FQGTGA. J was trimmed by 8 bases and V by 5 bases; bases with no gene match: 6. Here the CDR3 reads CASSPRQGEGYTF. In DNA, the CDR3 is TGTGCCAGCAGCCCCAGACAGGGGGAAGGCTACACCTTC.

This chain uses TRBV28 with TRBJ2-7; 10 nucleotides line up with TRBD2. After removal of 7 bases from V and 4 bases from J, the junction contained 10 bases not matched to a gene. CDR1 MDHEN and CDR2 SYDVKM come from the germline V gene. CDR3 length: 15 amino acids. CDR3 sequence reads: CASNLSGRTHYEQYF. DNA of the CDR3: TGTGCCAGCAACCTTAGCGGGAGGACACATTACGAGCAGTACTTC.

This clone appeared once. J is TRBJ2-1 and V is TRBV9; 10 nucleotides agree with TRBD1. CDR1 is SGDLS, CDR2 YYNGEE, per germline. J was trimmed by 3 bases and V by 4 bases; bases with no gene match: 4. The CDR3 covers 15 residues. CDR3 loop: CASSPRTGGYNEQFF. The CDR3 DNA follows: TGTGCCAGCAGCCCCCGGACAGGGGGCTACAATGAGCAGTTCTTC.

The V and J genes are TRBV4-2 and TRBJ2-2; 8 nucleotides agree with TRBD2. Trimming cost V 2 bases and J 3 bases; bases outside gene matches: 5. The germline CDR1 and CDR2 sequences are LGHNA and YNFKEQ. This CDR3 contains 16 residues. The CDR3: CASSQPGGGYTGELFF. In DNA form, the CDR3 reads TGTGCCAGCAGCCAACCCGGGGGGGGGTACACCGGGGAGCTGTTTTTT.

V usage is TRBV11-3 and J usage is TRBJ2-7, with D tentatively TRBD2 (5 bases). The V gene lost 0 bases and the J gene lost 5 bases, with 8 bases spanning the gap. The CDR3 length is 13 residues. Germline CDR1 is SGHNT and CDR2 is YENEEA. CDR3 coding DNA: TGTGCCAGCAGCTTAGATAAGAGGGACGAGCAGTACTTC. This gives the protein CASSLDKRDEQYF.

The rearrangement joins TRBV5-4 to TRBJ2-1, with D possibly being TRBD2 (6 bases). This CDR3 contains 14 residues. The germline V gene encodes CDR1 SGHNT and CDR2 YYREEE (reference sequence). V gave up 0 bases and J gave up 7 bases, with 11 bases separating them. The CDR3: CASSLGGIGNEQFF. The CDR3 bases are TGTGCCAGCAGCTTGGGCGGGATCGGTAATGAGCAGTTCTTC. The whole variable domain, remainder taken from reference TRBV5-4 and TRBJ2-1, is ETGVTQSPTHLIKTRGQQVTLRCSSQSGHNTVSWYQQALGQGPQFIFQYYREEENGRGNFPPRFSGLQFPNYSSELNVNALELDDSALYLCASSLGGIGNEQFFGPGTRLTVL.

The V call is TRBV7-6, the J call TRBJ2-7, with a possible D match to TRBD1 (5 bases). The CDR3 loop spans 16 amino acids. Trimming took 0 bases from V and 7 from J, leaving 19 bases between them. The germline CDR1 and CDR2 sequences are SGHVS and FNYEAQ. In nucleotides, the CDR3 is TGTGCCAGCAGCTTAGCTTCAGGGTCTATGGGCGGTGAGCAGTACTTC. Amino acids: CASSLASGSMGGEQYF.

This chain links TRBV5-1 with TRBJ1-1; perhaps TRBD1 as D (5 bases). In germline, CDR1 is SGHRS, CDR2 YFSETQ. The CDR3 consists of 13 residues. Trimming took off 7 bases at V and 4 bases at J, with 14 bases between the two ends. The CDR3 here is CASFGGTGTEAFF. Written as DNA, the CDR3 is TGCGCCAGCTTCGGGGGAACTGGCACTGAAGCTTTCTTT.

The chain employs TRBV7-2 and TRBJ2-1, with TRBD1 identical over 8 bases. Trimming cost V 1 base and J 10 bases; bases outside gene matches: 3. The germline V gene encodes CDR1 SGHTA and CDR2 FQGNSA. The length of the CDR3 is 13 residues. CDR3 nucleotide sequence: TGTGCCAGCAGCTTAGGGGGACAGGTAGAGCAGTTCTTC. It encodes CASSLGGQVEQFF. The whole variable domain, filled in from reference TRBV7-2 and TRBJ2-1, reads GAGVSQSPSNKVTEKGKDVELRCDPISGHTALYWYRQSLGQGLEFLIYFQGNSAPDKSGLPSDRFSAERTGGSVSTLTIQRTQQEDSAVYLCASSLGGQVEQFFGPGTRLTVL.

In the case of this clone: Other DNA sequences of this sample code for an identical CDR3. The chain couples TRBV18 to TRBJ2-4, with D maybe TRBD2 (5 bases). Germline V gene data show CDR1 as KGHSH and CDR2 as LQKENI. The V end lost 9 bases, the J end lost 6 bases, and 21 bases lay between the germline ends. This CDR3 is built from 15 residues. The CDR3 DNA sequence: TGTGCCAGTTCGTCAACGGGAAGAGGGTCAAACATTCAGTACTTC. It is translated as CASSSTGRGSNIQYF.